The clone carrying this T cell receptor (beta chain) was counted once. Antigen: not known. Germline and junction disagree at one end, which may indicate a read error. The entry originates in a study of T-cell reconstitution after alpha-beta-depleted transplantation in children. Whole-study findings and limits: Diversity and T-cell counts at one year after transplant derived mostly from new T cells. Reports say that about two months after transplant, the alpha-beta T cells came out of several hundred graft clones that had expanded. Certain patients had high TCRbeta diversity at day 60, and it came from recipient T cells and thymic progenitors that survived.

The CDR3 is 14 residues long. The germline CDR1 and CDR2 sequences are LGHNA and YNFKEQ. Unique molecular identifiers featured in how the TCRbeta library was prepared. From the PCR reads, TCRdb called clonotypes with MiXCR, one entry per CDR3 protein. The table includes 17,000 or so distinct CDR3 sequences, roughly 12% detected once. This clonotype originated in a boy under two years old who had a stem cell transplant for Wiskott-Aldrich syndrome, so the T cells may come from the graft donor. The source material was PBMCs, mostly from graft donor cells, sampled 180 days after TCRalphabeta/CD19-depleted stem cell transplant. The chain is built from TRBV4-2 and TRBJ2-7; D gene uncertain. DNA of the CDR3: TGTGCCAGGAGCCCCGGGTACGGTTCCTACGAGCAGTACTTC. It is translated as CARSPGYGSYEQYF.